Presented here are 11 T cell receptor beta chains from one specimen sequenced in a study of T cell repertoires in cytomegalovirus infection. MiXCR, applied by TCRdb to the reads, yields one record per CDR3 protein. The sample lists about 700,000 distinct CDR3 sequences, around 30% occurring once. Their antigens are not known. The sequenced sample was cultured PBMCs, obtained from culture after CMV antigen stimulation. These receptor sequences come from a human donor in good health (CMV status not recorded). Some clones in this sample may be carry-over from other donors' samples.

This clonotype was counted only a few times. The chain employs TRBV7-9 and TRBJ2-7; 11 bases fit TRBD2. The CDR3 consists of 15 residues. V lost 6 bases and J lost 2; bases outside the gene matches: 6. From germline, CDR1 is SEHNR and CDR2 FQNEAQ (reference sequence). Here the CDR3 reads CASSSLAGGTYEQYF. In DNA, the CDR3 is TGTGCCAGCAGTTCCCTAGCGGGGGGAACCTACGAGCAGTACTTC.

V usage is TRBV12-3 or TRBV12-4 and J usage is TRBJ1-4, with unresolved D. The CDR3 extends over 15 amino acids. Trimming shortened V by 8 bases and J by 4 bases, and 17 bases separated the two germline ends. This CDR3 is CASSPDGLSNEKLFF. The CDR3, as DNA: TGTGCCAGCTCCCCGGACGGGCTTAGTAATGAAAAACTGTTTTTT.

This clonotype has only a few counts. The gene calls are TRBV7-9 and TRBJ2-7; TRBD1 aligns across 10 bases. From germline, CDR1 is SEHNR and CDR2 FQNEAQ (reference sequence). CDR3 length equals 16 residues. Unmatched junction bases numbered 13, after V lost 5 bases and J lost 6 bases. The CDR3 bases are TGTGCCAGCAGCCTGGGATCCGGGACAGGGGTTGGCGAGCAGTACTTC. It specifies CASSLGSGTGVGEQYF.

Comments on this clonotype: This could be a read error, since a much larger clone is one nucleotide away. The chain is built from TRBV12-3 or TRBV12-4 and TRBJ1-1; no firm D call. CDR3 size: 18 residues. The CDR3 coding sequence is TGTGCCATCAGTTTATCCCCGGGATGGGCAGACTCCTTCTCTGAAGCTTTCTTT. Protein: CAISLSPGWADSFSEAFF.

This chain links TRBV7-2 with TRBJ2-7; D is ambiguous. Germline assignment: CDR1 SGHTA and CDR2 FQGNSA. The CDR3 is 14 amino acids. V lost 4 bases to trimming and J lost 4 bases, with 14 bases between them. The CDR3 is CASSYHSETYEQYF. The CDR3, as DNA: TGTGCCAGCAGCTACCACTCTGAAACTTACGAGCAGTACTTC.

This clonotype was detected once. V is TRBV2 and J is TRBJ1-1; no clear D. The germline gives CDR1 SNHLY, CDR2 FYNNEI. The CDR3 has 10 amino acids. V lost 6 bases, J lost 5 bases, and 4 bases lay in between. CDR3 nucleotides: TGTGCCAGCAGGGAGACTGAAGCTTTCTTT. Translated, it gives CASRETEAFF.

This clonotype was recorded only once. The CDR3: CSARQGSEQYF. The CDR3 region has the DNA TGCAGTGCTCGACAGGGGAGCGAGCAGTACTTC. V gene TRBV20-1 combines with J gene TRBJ2-7, with 8 bases identical to TRBD1. Trimming took 5 bases from V and 6 from J; bases not matched to a gene: 3. The CDR3 loop spans 11 amino acids. The V gene's germline CDR1 is DFQATT and CDR2 SNEGSKA (reference sequence).

The chain recombines TRBV7-9 with TRBJ1-1, with 7 bases matching TRBD1. The ends lost 4 bases at V and 6 bases at J; junction bases unmatched: 23. This CDR3 contains 19 residues. Germline V gives CDR1 SEHNR, CDR2 FQNEAQ (reference sequence). The DNA of the CDR3 is TGTGCCAGCAGCTCCATTCCACCTTTCAGGGGGAGGTATAAGGCTGAAGCTTTCTTT. Encoded protein: CASSSIPPFRGRYKAEAFF.

This clonotype was recorded a few times. The chain has TRBV4-1 and TRBJ2-3; possibly TRBD1 for D (6 bases). The CDR3 is made up of 15 amino acids. The germline V and J ends were trimmed by 0 bases and 9 bases, with 16 bases remaining between them. Germline V lookup: CDR1 MGHRA, CDR2 YSYEKL. Here the CDR3 DNA reads TGCGCCAGCAGCCAAGAAGGACAGCCTGGCGAAACGCAGTATTTT. This gives the protein CASSQEGQPGETQYF.

Points on this clonotype: One end of the junction is discordant with germline, which a read error may explain. The chain has TRBV6-1 and TRBJ2-3; 13 bases map to TRBD2. The V gene's germline CDR1 is MNHNS and CDR2 SASEGT. There are 15 residues in the CDR3. CDR3 sequence reads: CASRIGLAGVDPQYF. In DNA form, the CDR3 reads TGTGCCAGTAGGATTGGACTAGCGGGAGTAGATCCGCAGTATTTT.

The rearrangement uses TRBV7-2 and TRBJ2-5; D not certain. The ends were cut back, 4 bases at V and 7 bases at J, with 10 bases in the middle. Germline V CDR1 and CDR2: SGHTA, FQGNSA. This CDR3 is 12 amino acids long. The CDR3 DNA is TGTGCCAGCAGCTCCCCCCGTGGGACCCAGTACTTC. Amino acid sequence: CASSSPRGTQYF.